Sequencing of this TCR beta chain was carried out in a study of blood T cells in healthy people across ages. General study results and limits: A greater number of naive CD4+ cells and higher diversity distinguished long-lived donors from aged donors. The study lacked donor CMV status, which possibly confounded expanded clonotype changes.

The donors, aged roughly 6 to 95, were healthy Caucasians from Russia. It was with a sample-barcoded 5' primer and a J-beta primer mix that a second PCR of about 6 to 12 cycles was run. Every cDNA was tagged by a template-switch adaptor with 12 random nucleotides. TCRdb redid the calling of the 5' RACE reads with MiXCR, one entry per CDR3 protein. The table has fewer than 1.5 million distinct CDR3 sequences, around 39% seen once; the top ten hold 7% to 9%. The V gene lost 2 bases and the J gene lost 0 bases, with 7 bases spanning the gap. Per the germline V gene, CDR1 is MDHEN and CDR2 is SYDVKM. This CDR3 is built from 14 residues. As regards this clonotype: Its antigen remains unknown.

This chain uses TRBV28 with TRBJ1-2; no clear D gene. This receptor was identified in a woman aged 18-29 years in good health. Sequences were obtained from blood. The CDR3 region has the DNA TGTGCCAGCAGTTTAAGGGAAACTAACTATGGCTACACCTTC. This translates into CASSLRETNYGYTF.